This TCR beta chain was identified in a study of monozygotic twins with inflammatory bowel disease. Looked up from germline, CDR1 is SEHNR and CDR2 is FQNEAQ (reference sequence). The CDR3 has 13 residues. The TCR libraries each used total RNA (approximately 3,300 ng per library). For each CDR3 protein, TCRdb gives one entry from its re-call of the 5' RACE reads, without DNA. The data include a few hundred thousand distinct CDR3 sequences; the top ten clones carry just over 2.5%. The chain recombines TRBV7-9 with TRBJ2-2. This sequence was found in a human donor with ulcerative colitis or Crohn's disease, or a healthy co-twin of an affected twin (not recorded which). Sequenced material: blood. This chain's CDR3 is CASSAHSTGELFF.